Each of the 16 T cell receptor beta chains below was sequenced from the same sample in a study of siplizumab effects on memory and regulatory T cells. Generated by immunoSEQ multiplex PCR, the TCRdb table keeps only in-frame clones and is missing some. The table lists some 100,000 clones, 91% of them singletons, with 2.5% to 3% in the top ten. Sample: CD4+ T cells sorted from blood. These receptor sequences come from a human donor in good health. Some clones in this sample may be carry-over from other donors' samples.

The rearrangement joins TRBV6-5 to TRBJ1-1; no reliable D call. Trimming took off 2 bases at V and 2 bases at J, with 12 bases between the two ends. CDR1 MNHEY and CDR2 SVGAGI come from the germline V gene. The CDR3 runs 15 residues. DNA for the CDR3: TGTGCCAGCAGTTACGGTGGCAGGAGTAACACTGAAGCTTTCTTT. Its translation is CASSYGGRSNTEAFF.

The J gene is TRBJ2-7, the V gene TRBV10-3, with 7 nucleotides matching TRBD2. This CDR3 spans 14 amino acids. The germline V gene encodes CDR1 ENHRY and CDR2 SYGVKD. J was trimmed by 0 bases and V by 5 bases; bases with no gene match: 4. Here the CDR3 DNA reads TGTGCCATCAGTCCTCTAGCGGCCTCCTACGAGCAGTACTTC. As protein: CAISPLAASYEQYF.

This clone was seen more than once but under ten times. V usage is TRBV6-5 and J usage is TRBJ1-2; no definite D call. V lost 6 bases and J 5 bases, leaving 19 bases between the germline ends. This CDR3 is built from 15 residues. In germline, CDR1 is MNHEY, CDR2 SVGAGI. CDR3 nucleotide sequence: TGTGCCAGCAGAGGCGAATGGCTTGGAGGATATGGCTACACCTTC. Its protein is CASRGEWLGGYGYTF.

The chain has TRBV27 and TRBJ2-7; perhaps D is TRBD1 or TRBD2 (6 bases each). This CDR3 spans 15 amino acids. Germline V CDR1 and CDR2: MNHEY, SMNVEV (reference sequence). Trimming pared 0 bases from V and 6 bases from J, leaving 15 bases between. In DNA form, the CDR3 reads TGTGCCAGCAGTTTATCGATACTCCCGGGGGCCGAGCAGTACTTC. As protein: CASSLSILPGAEQYF.

This rearrangement joins TRBV10-1 to TRBJ2-1; possible D gene TRBD2, 5 bases. Germline CDR1 is WNHNN and CDR2 is SYGVQD (reference sequence). Trimming took 6 bases from V and 9 from J, leaving 21 bases between them. The CDR3 extends over 15 amino acids. In DNA, the CDR3 is TGCGCCAGCAGAACCTTGGACTCCTGTAAATTTGAGCAGTTCTTC. This codes for CASRTLDSCKFEQFF.

J is TRBJ2-2 and V is TRBV10-1; TRBD2 agrees at 8 bases. Germline V gene sequence: CDR1 WNHNN, CDR2 SYGVQD (reference sequence). The CDR3 consists of 16 residues. Trimming took 8 bases from V and 4 from J; bases not matched to a gene: 12. This chain's CDR3 is CASPPTGAGVTGELFF. The CDR3 bases are TGCGCCAGCCCCCCGACGGGAGCGGGAGTCACCGGGGAGCTGTTTTTT.

This chain joins TRBV5-1 and TRBJ2-7, with 8 bases identical to TRBD1. The CDR3 spans 15 residues. Germline V gene sequence: CDR1 SGHRS, CDR2 YFSETQ. The junction had 8 bases not matched to a gene; V was cut back by 1 base and J by 5 bases. CDR3 amino acids: CASSLYQGAGDEQYF. Here the CDR3 DNA reads TGCGCCAGCAGCTTGTACCAGGGGGCTGGGGACGAGCAGTACTTC.

The chain couples TRBV18 to TRBJ2-2, with unresolved D. In germline, CDR1 is KGHSH, CDR2 LQKENI. This CDR3 has 14 residues. V gave up 4 bases and J gave up 1 base, with 7 bases separating them. The CDR3 loop reads CASSQTQNTGELFF. Written as DNA, the CDR3 is TGTGCCAGCTCACAAACACAGAACACCGGGGAGCTGTTTTTT.

This clone was seen more than once but under ten times. The chain links TRBV9 to TRBJ1-6; tentative D call: TRBD1 (6 bases). The CDR3 is made up of 15 amino acids. Trimming cost V 3 bases and J 5 bases, with 12 bases left between them. CDR1 and CDR2 (germline): SGDLS, YYNGEE. The CDR3 nucleotides read TGTGCCAGCAGCGCTCGGGGGGCCGATAATTCACCCCTCCACTTT. This codes for CASSARGADNSPLHF.

The J gene is TRBJ1-2, the V gene TRBV20-1; D uncertain. The CDR3 loop spans 11 amino acids. From germline, CDR1 is DFQATT and CDR2 SNEGSKA (reference sequence). The CDR3 nucleotides are TGCACCGTGCGAGGCGCCTATGGCTACACCTTC. It specifies CTVRGAYGYTF.

In the case of this clone: This same CDR3 is encoded by further DNA sequences in the sample. This chain links TRBV5-1 with TRBJ1-5; D is unclear. This CDR3 has 13 residues. Trimming removed 0 bases at V and 4 bases at J, with 5 bases between. From germline, CDR1 is SGHRS and CDR2 YFSETQ. CDR3 protein: CASSLAGNQPQHF. For the CDR3, the DNA is TGCGCCAGCAGCTTGGCCGGTAATCAGCCCCAGCATTTT.

The rearrangement links TRBV4-1 to TRBJ2-7; the match to TRBD2 covers 11 bases. The CDR3 runs 14 residues. Germline trimming cut 5 bases from V and 0 bases from J; bases unmatched to any gene: 0. CDR1 is MGHRA, CDR2 YSYEKL, per germline. The CDR3 DNA sequence: TGCGCCAGCAGCGGGACTAGCGGCTCCTACGAGCAGTACTTC. This gives the protein CASSGTSGSYEQYF.

CDR3 sequence reads: CASSSTTGAYEQYF. The CDR3 DNA follows: TGCGCCAGCAGCTCGACGACAGGGGCGTACGAGCAGTACTTC. The chain joins TRBV5-1 to TRBJ2-7, with 8 nucleotides matching TRBD1. The germline V gene has CDR1 SGHRS and CDR2 YFSETQ. The V segment lost 3 bases and the J segment 4 bases; nucleotides outside the gene matches: 6. The CDR3 consists of 14 residues.

The chain is built from TRBV6-1 and TRBJ2-6, with D perhaps TRBD2 (6 bases). This CDR3 is 16 amino acids long. Per the germline V gene, CDR1 is MNHNS and CDR2 is SASEGT. V lost 3 bases to trimming and J lost 2 bases, with 11 bases between them. CDR3 sequence reads: CASSEEAGPGANVLTF. Here the CDR3 DNA reads TGTGCCAGCAGTGAGGAGGCGGGGCCTGGGGCCAACGTCCTGACTTTC.

The chain couples TRBV6-5 to TRBJ2-2; TRBD1 agrees at 7 bases. This CDR3 spans 15 amino acids. V shed 1 base, J shed 8 bases, and the junction held 7 bases outside the gene matches. Germline V gene lookup returns CDR1 MNHEY and CDR2 SVGAGI. This chain's CDR3 is CASSYWDSPWGELFF. The DNA of the CDR3 is TGTGCCAGCAGTTACTGGGACAGTCCGTGGGGGGAGCTGTTTTTT.

The chain carries TRBV10-3 and TRBJ2-5, with 13 bases that match TRBD2. Germline trimming cut 10 bases from V and 1 base from J; bases unmatched to any gene: 12. This CDR3 has 17 amino acids. Germline V gene data show CDR1 as ENHRY and CDR2 as SYGVKD. The CDR3 is CASSGTSGIMGQETQYF. In DNA form, the CDR3 reads TGTGCCAGTTCGGGGACTAGCGGGATAATGGGCCAAGAGACCCAGTACTTC.